These 16 T cell receptor beta chains were all obtained from the same sample, sequenced in a study of T-cell reconstitution after alpha-beta-depleted transplantation in children. Preparing the TCRbeta library involved the use of unique molecular identifiers. MiXCR was run by TCRdb on the PCR reads, yielding one entry per CDR3 protein. Of some 460,000 distinct CDR3 sequences in the sample, about a sixth are singletons; the top ten hold approximately 29%. Specimen: PBMCs, mostly from graft donor cells, collected 360 days after TCRalphabeta/CD19-depleted stem cell transplant. The receptors derive from a boy in the first two years of life who had a stem cell transplant for Wiskott-Aldrich syndrome, so the T cells may come from the graft donor.

The chain couples TRBV9 to TRBJ2-5; D is perhaps TRBD1 (6 bases). The germline gives CDR1 SGDLS, CDR2 YYNGEE. The ends were cut back, 0 bases at V and 5 bases at J, with 8 bases in the middle. CDR3 length: 13 residues. CDR3 region: CASSVAGVETQYF. Here the CDR3 DNA reads TGTGCCAGCAGCGTAGCAGGGGTTGAGACCCAGTACTTC.

The chain joins TRBV27 to TRBJ2-2, with 8 bases identical to TRBD1. The CDR3 spans 16 residues. Germline V gene data show CDR1 as MNHEY and CDR2 as SMNVEV (reference sequence). With V trimmed by 6 bases and J by 0 bases, 6 bases remained unmatched. The CDR3 bases are TGTGCCAGCAGACGTGGACAGGGAGCGAACACCGGGGAGCTGTTTTTT. This translates into CASRRGQGANTGELFF.

This clonotype was seen more than once but under ten times. This chain links TRBV20-1 with TRBJ2-4; a possible D gene is TRBD1 (6 bases). The germline V gene has CDR1 DFQATT and CDR2 SNEGSKA (reference sequence). The CDR3 covers 14 residues. V lost 6 bases, J lost 2 bases, and 14 bases lay in between. The DNA of the CDR3 is TGCAGTGCGGACAGCGTTTTCCCCAAAAACATTCAGTACTTC. Protein product: CSADSVFPKNIQYF.

V and J are TRBV12-3 or TRBV12-4 and TRBJ2-5, with D perhaps matching TRBD2 (5 bases). V lost 3 bases to trimming and J lost 2 bases, with 13 bases between them. This CDR3 spans 15 amino acids. The chain's CDR3 is CASSFGQAVQETQYF. The CDR3 DNA sequence: TGTGCCAGCAGTTTTGGTCAAGCGGTTCAAGAGACCCAGTACTTC.

The chain recombines TRBV7-9 with TRBJ2-7; 11 bases map to TRBD2. J lost 2 bases, V lost 3 bases, and 6 bases had no gene match. Per germline, CDR1 SEHNR and CDR2 FQNEAQ (reference sequence). The CDR3 runs 16 residues. In nucleotides, the CDR3 is TGTGCCAGCAGCTTCCCTCTAGCGGGAGGTACCTACGAGCAGTACTTC. This translates into CASSFPLAGGTYEQYF.

This clonotype was seen more than once but under ten times. V and J are TRBV12-3 or TRBV12-4 and TRBJ1-2, with a possible D match to TRBD1 (5 bases). Between the trimmed V and J ends, which lost 3 bases and 8 bases, there was a span of 16 bases. This CDR3 comprises 14 residues. CDR3 bases: TGTGCCAGCAGTTTTCCCGGGACTGCCTGGGGCTACACCTTC. This translates into CASSFPGTAWGYTF.

This clonotype was seen a few times. This sequence joins TRBV7-9 and TRBJ2-5; unclear D gene. The CDR3 is made up of 11 amino acids. Deletions cut 10 bases from V and 5 bases from J, with 11 bases between. The germline V gene encodes CDR1 SEHNR and CDR2 FQNEAQ (reference sequence). CDR3 amino acids: CAIPIGETQYF. As DNA, the CDR3 is TGTGCCATCCCGATAGGGGAGACCCAGTACTTC. Full variable domain (outside the CDR3, taken from reference TRBV7-9 and TRBJ2-5): DTGVSQNPRHKITKRGQNVTFRCDPISEHNRLYWYRQTLGQGPEFLTYFQNEAQLEKSRLLSDRFSAERPKGSFSTLEIQRTEQGDSAMYLCAIPIGETQYFGPGTRLLVL.

V is TRBV28 and J is TRBJ1-2; 11 nucleotides match TRBD1. J gave up 8 bases and V 5 bases, and 7 bases lay outside the gene matches. This CDR3 comprises 14 residues. Germline V lookup: CDR1 MDHEN, CDR2 SYDVKM. The CDR3 DNA follows: TGTGCCAGCAGTCCCACCCGGACAGGGGGCGGCTACACCTTC. Encoded protein: CASSPTRTGGGYTF.

This clonotype was counted between two and nine times. The J gene is TRBJ2-1, the V gene TRBV12-3 or TRBV12-4; 9 bases are a match to TRBD2. V trimming: 6 bases; J trimming: 6 bases; junction bases outside the gene matches: 9. CDR3 size: 15 residues. The DNA for the CDR3 is TGTGCCAGCAGCTCTCTAGCGGGGAAAGGCAATGAGCAGTTCTTC. As protein: CASSSLAGKGNEQFF.

This sequence joins TRBV7-6 and TRBJ1-4; D is possibly TRBD1 (5 bases). The CDR3 loop spans 15 amino acids. Looked up from germline, CDR1 is SGHVS and CDR2 is FNYEAQ. Trimming stripped 4 bases from V and 3 bases from J, with 12 bases between. CDR3: CASSSQGGANEKLFF. CDR3 DNA: TGTGCCAGCAGCTCCCAGGGTGGGGCTAATGAAAAACTGTTTTTT.

At least ten counts were recorded for this clonotype. J is TRBJ2-5 and V is TRBV5-1; TRBD1 agrees at 7 bases. Germline assignment: CDR1 SGHRS and CDR2 YFSETQ. This CDR3 has 14 residues. V trimming: 6 bases; J trimming: 2 bases; junction bases outside the gene matches: 7. The CDR3 loop reads CASNPGQIQETQYF. CDR3 nucleotide sequence: TGCGCCAGCAACCCGGGACAGATACAAGAGACCCAGTACTTC. Drawing the rest from reference TRBV5-1 and TRBJ2-5, the complete variable domain is KAGVTQTPRYLIKTRGQQVTLSCSPISGHRSVSWYQQTPGQGLQFLFEYFSETQRNKGNFPGRFSGRQFSNSRSEMNVSTLELGDSALYLCASNPGQIQETQYFGPGTRLLVL.

This clonotype was seen only a few times. This chain uses TRBV20-1 with TRBJ2-1; 10 positions match TRBD2. The CDR3 contains 15 residues. Losses at the gene ends were 8 bases for V and 5 bases for J; bases not matched to a gene: 12. CDR1 DFQATT and CDR2 SNEGSKA come from the germline V gene (reference sequence). CDR3 bases: TGCAGTCCAAAAGCGGGGGGGGCATTCAACAATGAGCAGTTCTTC. Encoded protein: CSPKAGGAFNNEQFF.

The CDR3 DNA follows: TGTGCCAGCAGTAAATACAGGGGAGGGGATACCTACGAGCAGTACTTC. Encoded protein: CASSKYRGGDTYEQYF. The chain uses TRBV27 and TRBJ2-7; D tentatively fits TRBD1 or TRBD2 (7 bases each). The germline V gene encodes CDR1 MNHEY and CDR2 SMNVEV (reference sequence). Trimming shortened V by 5 bases and J by 2 bases, and 19 bases separated the two germline ends. The CDR3 spans 16 residues.

Concerning this clonotype: This clone may be a read error of a much larger clone one base away. The chain employs TRBV11-2 and TRBJ2-1; 7 bases map to TRBD2. Trimming removed 4 bases from V and 9 bases from J; junction bases left unmatched: 3. Germline assignment: CDR1 SGHAT and CDR2 FQNNGV. The CDR3 consists of 12 residues. The CDR3 region has the DNA TGTGCCAGCAGCTCAGGCGGGGGTGAGCAGTTCTTC. This translates into CASSSGGGEQFF.

This clonotype occurred a few times. The V call is TRBV4-3, the J call TRBJ2-1, with TRBD2 identical over 8 bases. This CDR3 has 16 residues. Germline V gives CDR1 LGHNA, CDR2 YSLEER. Trimming removed 0 bases from V and 3 bases from J; junction bases left unmatched: 4. The CDR3 DNA follows: TGCGCCAGCAGCCAAGACGGGACTAGAGTCTACAATGAGCAGTTCTTC. This codes for CASSQDGTRVYNEQFF.

Here the CDR3 DNA reads TGCGCCAGCAGCTTGTACTCCACAGGGATCTACGAGCAGTACTTC. This encodes CASSLYSTGIYEQYF. The rearrangement joins TRBV5-1 to TRBJ2-7, with a possible D match to TRBD1 (6 bases). CDR3 length equals 15 residues. The V end lost 1 base, the J end lost 3 bases, and 14 bases lay between the germline ends. Germline V CDR1 and CDR2: SGHRS, YFSETQ. The whole variable domain, filled in from reference TRBV5-1 and TRBJ2-7, reads KAGVTQTPRYLIKTRGQQVTLSCSPISGHRSVSWYQQTPGQGLQFLFEYFSETQRNKGNFPGRFSGRQFSNSRSEMNVSTLELGDSALYLCASSLYSTGIYEQYFGPGTRLTVT.